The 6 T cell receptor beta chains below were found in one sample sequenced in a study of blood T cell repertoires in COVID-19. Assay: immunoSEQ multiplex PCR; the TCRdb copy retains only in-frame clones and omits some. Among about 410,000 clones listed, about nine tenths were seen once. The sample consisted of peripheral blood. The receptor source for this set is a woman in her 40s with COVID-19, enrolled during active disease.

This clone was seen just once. The CDR3, as DNA: TGTGCCAGCAGCTTAGTTTGGAGTGGGACAGGGCGATCCTACGAGCAGTACTTC. Amino acids: CASSLVWSGTGRSYEQYF. The chain combines TRBV7-2 with TRBJ2-7; 9 nucleotides match TRBD1. Looked up from germline, CDR1 is SGHTA and CDR2 is FQGNSA. The CDR3 contains 18 residues. V was pared by 1 base and J by 1 base, with 11 bases of the junction left unmatched.

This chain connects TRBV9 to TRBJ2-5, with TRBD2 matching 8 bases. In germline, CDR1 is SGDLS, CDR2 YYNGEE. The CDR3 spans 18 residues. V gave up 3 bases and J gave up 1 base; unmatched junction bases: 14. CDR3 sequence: CASSDQRGPIKSQETQYF. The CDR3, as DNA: TGTGCCAGCAGCGATCAGCGGGGGCCGATAAAATCCCAAGAGACCCAGTACTTC.

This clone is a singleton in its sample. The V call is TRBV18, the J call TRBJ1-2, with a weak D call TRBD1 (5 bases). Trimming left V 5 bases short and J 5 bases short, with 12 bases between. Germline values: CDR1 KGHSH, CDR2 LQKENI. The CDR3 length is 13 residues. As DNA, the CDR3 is TGTGCCAGCTCAGATGGGGGGTTTTATGGCTACACCTTC. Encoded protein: CASSDGGFYGYTF.

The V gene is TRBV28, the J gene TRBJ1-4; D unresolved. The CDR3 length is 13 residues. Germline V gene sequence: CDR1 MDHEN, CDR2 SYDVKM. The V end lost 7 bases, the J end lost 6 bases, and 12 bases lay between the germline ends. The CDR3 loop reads CASISPGDEKLFF. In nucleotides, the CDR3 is TGTGCCAGCATCTCGCCCGGGGATGAAAAACTGTTTTTT.

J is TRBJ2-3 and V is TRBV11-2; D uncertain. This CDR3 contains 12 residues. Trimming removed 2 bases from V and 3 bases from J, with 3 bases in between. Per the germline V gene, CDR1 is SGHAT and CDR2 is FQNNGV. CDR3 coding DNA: TGTGCCAGCAGCTTACCGACAGATACGCAGTATTTT. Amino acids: CASSLPTDTQYF.

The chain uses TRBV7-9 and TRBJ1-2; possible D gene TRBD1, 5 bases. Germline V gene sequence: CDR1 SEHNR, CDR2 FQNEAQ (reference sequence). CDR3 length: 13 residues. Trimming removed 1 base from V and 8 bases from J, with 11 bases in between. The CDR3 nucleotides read TGTGCCAGCAGCTTAGGGGGCCCTATGGGCTACACCTTC. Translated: CASSLGGPMGYTF.